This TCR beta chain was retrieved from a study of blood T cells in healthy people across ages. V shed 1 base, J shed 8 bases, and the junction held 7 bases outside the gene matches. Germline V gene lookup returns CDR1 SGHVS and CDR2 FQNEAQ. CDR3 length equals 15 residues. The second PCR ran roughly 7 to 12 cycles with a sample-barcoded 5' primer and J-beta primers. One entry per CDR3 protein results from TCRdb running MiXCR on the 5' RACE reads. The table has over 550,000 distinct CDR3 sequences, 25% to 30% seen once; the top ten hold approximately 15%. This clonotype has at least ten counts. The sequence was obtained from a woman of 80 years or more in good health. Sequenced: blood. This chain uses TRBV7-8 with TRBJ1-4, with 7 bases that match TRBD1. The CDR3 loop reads CASSLDGTEREKLFF. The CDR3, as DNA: TGTGCCAGCAGCTTAGACGGGACAGAGCGGGAAAAACTGTTTTTT.